This is a list of T cell receptor beta chains from one sample in a study of T cell clonotyping in hematopoietic cell transplantation. Sequencing was performed with immunoSEQ multiplex PCR; in TCRdb, only in-frame clones are kept and a portion is missing. The data contain about 47,000 clones, roughly 80% of them singletons. The sample was peripheral blood mononuclear cells, taken before stem cell transplant. Receptor source: a man aged 55 to 70 with myelodysplastic syndrome. Some clones in this sample may be carry-over from other donors' samples. The CDR3 runs from the conserved cysteine through the conserved F or W. D genes are given only for firm matches. A row's size may be missing; if present it is once, few, many or a size class.

>.|TRBV9|.|TRBJ1-1|15
CASSVSGRPNTEAFF
TGTGCCAGCAGCGTAAGTGGCAGGCCGAACACTGAAGCTTTCTTT
>.|TRBV10-3|.|TRBJ1-5|13
CAISGQINQPQHF
TGTGCCATCAGCGGACAGATCAATCAGCCCCAGCATTTT
>few|TRBV7-8|TRBD1|TRBJ1-2|15
CASSRETGGAAGYTF
TGTGCCAGCAGCCGGGAGACAGGGGGCGCGGCCGGCTACACCTTC
>.|TRBV13|TRBD1|TRBJ1-2|13
CASSRTGPYGYTF
TGTGCCAGCAGTAGGACAGGGCCCTATGGCTACACCTTC
>once|TRBV20-1|.|TRBJ2-1|11
CSALDYPEQFF
TGCAGTGCCCTCGACTACCCTGAGCAGTTCTTC
>.|TRBV19|TRBD1|TRBJ2-3|15
CASSWDRGTTDTQYF
TGTGCCAGTAGCTGGGACAGGGGGACCACAGATACGCAGTATTTT
>.|TRBV6-1|.|TRBJ1-6|14
CASSVERANSPLHF
TGTGCCAGCAGTGTGGAACGGGCCAATTCACCCCTCCACTTT
>.|TRBV9|.|TRBJ2-1|11
CASSNSHEQFF
TGTGCCAGCAGCAATAGCCATGAGCAGTTCTTC
>.|TRBV25-1|TRBD1|TRBJ1-1|17
CASSATGTGGLDTEAFF
TGTGCCAGCAGTGCAACCGGGACAGGGGGCTTGGACACTGAAGCTTTCTTT
>.|TRBV4-2|.|TRBJ1-1|15
CASSRFQDSNTEAFF
TGTGCCAGCAGTCGATTTCAGGACTCGAACACTGAAGCTTTCTTT
>.|TRBV11-3|TRBD1|TRBJ2-1|17
CASSPRTGRQPDNEQFF
TGTGCCAGCAGCCCGCGGACAGGGCGACAACCCGACAATGAGCAGTTCTTC
>few|TRBV11-1|TRBD1|TRBJ1-2|13
CASSIQGASGYTF
TGTGCCAGCAGCATACAGGGGGCGAGTGGCTACACCTTC
>.|TRBV2|TRBD1|TRBJ1-2|15
CASRGDRGRVGGYTF
TGTGCCAGCAGGGGAGACAGGGGGAGGGTAGGCGGCTACACCTTC
>.|TRBV11-2|.|TRBJ2-2|12
CASSLSSGELFF
TGTGCCAGCAGCTTAAGCTCCGGGGAGCTGTTTTTT
>.|TRBV29-1|.|TRBJ2-3|12
CSVETDTDTQYF
TGCAGCGTTGAAACCGACACAGATACGCAGTATTTT
>.|TRBV7-2|TRBD2|TRBJ2-3|15
CASSPRAGGGDTQYF
TGTGCCAGCAGCCCCCGTGCGGGGGGCGGGGATACGCAGTATTTT
>.|TRBV7-2|TRBD1|TRBJ1-1|15
CASSLVAGGVTEAFF
TGTGCCAGCAGCTTAGTTGCAGGGGGTGTCACTGAAGCTTTCTTT
>.|TRBV2|.|TRBJ1-5|16
CASRSPGVNSNQPQHF
TGTGCCAGCAGATCCCCAGGTGTGAATAGCAATCAGCCCCAGCATTTT
>once|TRBV18|TRBD1|TRBJ2-7|14
CASSAGTGDYEQYF
TGTGCCAGCTCAGCCGGGACAGGGGACTACGAGCAGTACTTC
>once|TRBV19|.|TRBJ2-1|12
CASSSTVNEQFF
TGTGCCAGTAGTTCGACAGTTAATGAGCAGTTCTTC
>once|TRBV10-3|.|TRBJ1-1|13
CAISEGGSTEAFF
TGTGCCATCAGTGAGGGAGGTAGCACTGAAGCTTTCTTT
>.|TRBV30|.|TRBJ2-3|14
CAWSVYGGADTQYF
TGTGCCTGGAGTGTATATGGTGGCGCGGATACGCAGTATTTT
>.|TRBV9|.|TRBJ1-1|18
CASKLSRQITLLNTEAFF
TGTGCCAGCAAATTAAGTCGACAGATAACTCTCCTAAACACTGAAGCTTTCTTT
>.|TRBV11-2|.|TRBJ1-2|15
CASSLERGAQYGYTF
TGTGCCAGCAGCTTAGAACGGGGGGCGCAGTATGGCTACACCTTC
>.|TRBV19|.|TRBJ2-2|15
CASSIPGINTGELFF
TGTGCCAGTAGTATTCCAGGGATCAACACCGGGGAGCTGTTTTTT
>once|TRBV28|.|TRBJ1-2|13
CASRNSALYGYTF
TGTGCCAGCAGGAATTCGGCGCTCTATGGCTACACCTTC
>once|TRBV4-3|.|TRBJ1-4|14
CASSLEKRNEKLFF
TGCGCCAGCAGCCTTGAAAAGCGAAATGAAAAACTGTTTTTT
>.|TRBV30|.|TRBJ2-2|14
CAWRWGANTGELFF
TGTGCCTGGAGGTGGGGAGCGAACACCGGGGAGCTGTTTTTT
>.|TRBV6-1|.|TRBJ1-1|17
CASSEAPGGGMDTEAFF
TGTGCCAGCAGTGAAGCGCCCGGGGGGGGGATGGACACTGAAGCTTTCTTT
>.|TRBV30|.|TRBJ1-6|11
CAWSTASPLHF
TGTGCCTGGAGTACAGCTTCACCCCTCCACTTT
>.|TRBV28|.|TRBJ2-7|12
CASSLLSYEQYF
TGTGCCAGCAGTTTATTGTCCTACGAGCAGTACTTC
>once|TRBV6-1|.|TRBJ1-1|14
CASSARGGNTEAFF
TGTGCCAGCAGTGCTCGGGGAGGGAACACTGAAGCTTTCTTT